This T cell receptor (beta chain) is drawn from a study of Ad26.COV2.S vaccination and SARS-CoV-2 variants. Study as a whole: The study gave Ad26.COV2.S intramuscularly, once or twice 56 days apart.

Generated by immunoSEQ multiplex PCR, the TCRdb table keeps only in-frame clones and is missing some. The sample has 430,000 or so clones, roughly 87% seen once; the top ten hold around 2.5%. Notes on the study in general: Individuals receiving vaccine had higher spike-specific TCR breadth than placebo recipients did. Considerable breadth of spike-specific CD8+ and CD4+ T cell responses has reportedly been documented following vaccination. Breadth of non-spike TCRs did not differ between vaccinees and placebo recipients.

This clone was seen only once. The antigen is undetermined. V lost 7 bases, J lost 6 bases, and 8 bases stayed unmatched. The germline V gene encodes CDR1 MDHEN and CDR2 SYDVKM. The CDR3 is 13 residues long. Treatment: over 15 received Ad26.COV2.S at low or high dose, single or two shots; roughly five received placebo; per-sample allocation not given. Day 63 after the first injection of vaccine or placebo was the sampling time. This chain links TRBV28 with TRBJ1-1, with TRBD1 matching over 7 bases. The source was peripheral blood, collected in a trial of Ad26.COV2.S vaccine versus placebo. This TCR was recovered from a person between 18 and 59 years old who received the Ad26.COV2.S COVID-19 vaccine or a placebo. In DNA form, the CDR3 reads TGTGCCAGCATCATCAGGGGGTCCGCTGAAGCTTTCTTT. Protein product: CASIIRGSAEAFF.